One sample yielded the 9 T cell receptor beta chains listed below, sequenced in a study of blood T cell repertoires in COVID-19. Clones were sequenced by immunoSEQ multiplex PCR, and TCRdb holds only the in-frame ones, with some missing. The sample contains 170,000 or so clones, about 87% of which appear only once. The specimen sequenced was peripheral blood. These receptors were taken from a young woman who had recovered from COVID-19.

CDR3 residues: CASRDSPSGNTIYF. The CDR3 coding sequence is TGTGCCAGCAGGGACAGCCCCTCTGGAAACACCATATATTTT. The rearrangement uses TRBV25-1 and TRBJ1-3; D may be TRBD1 (6 bases). The length of the CDR3 is 14 residues. Trimming took 6 bases from V and 0 from J, leaving 9 bases between them. The germline gives CDR1 MGHDK, CDR2 SYGVNS.

The V gene is TRBV2, the J gene TRBJ2-4; maybe TRBD1 (6 bases). The CDR3 spans 13 residues. Germline lookup yields CDR1 SNHLY and CDR2 FYNNEI. V lost 1 base and J 6 bases, leaving 7 bases between the germline ends. The CDR3 loop is CASSEGRGNIQYF. The CDR3 nucleotides are TGTGCCAGCAGTGAAGGCAGGGGAAACATTCAGTACTTC. The variable domain in full, with the rest retrieved from reference TRBV2 and TRBJ2-4, is EPEVTQTPSHQVTQMGQEVILRCVPISNHLYFYWYRQILGQKVEFLVSFYNNEISEKSEIFDDQFSVERPDGSNFTLKIRSTKLEDSAMYFCASSEGRGNIQYFGAGTRLSVL.

V is TRBV4-2 and J is TRBJ2-1; TRBD2 is a possible D gene (5 bases). The CDR3 runs 14 residues. The V gene's germline CDR1 is LGHNA and CDR2 YNFKEQ. Between the trimmed V and J ends, which lost 4 bases and 8 bases, there was a span of 15 bases. The CDR3 DNA follows: TGTGCCAGCAGCCCCTTACCCGGGCGGGATGAGCAGTTCTTC. This translates into CASSPLPGRDEQFF.

This chain links TRBV9 with TRBJ2-7; 12 nucleotides line up with TRBD2. The CDR3 totals 16 residues. The J segment lost 0 bases and the V segment lost 4 bases, leaving 5 bases of the junction unmatched. Per germline, CDR1 SGDLS and CDR2 YYNGEE. CDR3 sequence: CASSRTSGGHSYEQYF. In nucleotides, the CDR3 is TGTGCCAGCAGCCGCACTAGCGGGGGGCACTCCTACGAGCAGTACTTC. The complete variable domain, with remaining parts taken from reference TRBV9 and TRBJ2-7, reads DSGVTQTPKHLITATGQRVTLRCSPRSGDLSVYWYQQSLDQGLQFLIQYYNGEERAKGNILERFSAQQFPDLHSELNLSSLELGDSALYFCASSRTSGGHSYEQYFGPGTRLTVT.

The CDR3, as DNA: TGTGCCAGCATTAAGGTTCGGGCTGGGGCCAACGTCCTGACTTTC. As protein: CASIKVRAGANVLTF. The chain joins TRBV6-5 to TRBJ2-6; D remains ambiguous. CDR1 and CDR2 (germline): MNHEY, SVGAGI. V was pared by 7 bases and J by 2 bases, with 12 bases between. CDR3 length: 15 residues.

The V gene is TRBV6-5, the J gene TRBJ1-1; D call uncertain. Trimming pared 2 bases from V and 0 bases from J, leaving 7 bases between. CDR1 MNHEY and CDR2 SVGAGI come from the germline V gene. The CDR3 runs to 14 residues. As DNA, the CDR3 is TGTGCCAGCAGTTACAGGGAGTTGAACACTGAAGCTTTCTTT. It encodes CASSYRELNTEAFF.

The chain employs TRBV5-4 and TRBJ2-5; no definite D call. Germline V lookup: CDR1 SGHNT, CDR2 YYREEE (reference sequence). V was trimmed by 2 bases and J by 5 bases, leaving 4 bases between them. This CDR3 contains 11 residues. The CDR3 here is CASSFGETQYF. CDR3 coding DNA: TGTGCCAGCAGCTTCGGGGAGACCCAGTACTTC.

The chain recombines TRBV7-2 with TRBJ2-1; perhaps TRBD2 as D (5 bases). V lost 4 bases to trimming and J lost 6 bases, with 13 bases between them. Per the germline V gene, CDR1 is SGHTA and CDR2 is FQGNSA. CDR3 size: 14 residues. In DNA, the CDR3 is TGTGCCAGCAGCTCCAACGGGATGGTCAATGAGCAGTTCTTC. It codes for CASSSNGMVNEQFF.

The chain employs TRBV7-9 and TRBJ1-2; no clear D. Trimming removed 2 bases at V and 4 bases at J, with 8 bases between. The CDR3 is made up of 13 amino acids. Germline CDR1 and CDR2: SEHNR and FQNEAQ (reference sequence). CDR3 DNA: TGTGCCAGCAGCTTAACCGGGAGCTATGGCTACACCTTC. Translated: CASSLTGSYGYTF.